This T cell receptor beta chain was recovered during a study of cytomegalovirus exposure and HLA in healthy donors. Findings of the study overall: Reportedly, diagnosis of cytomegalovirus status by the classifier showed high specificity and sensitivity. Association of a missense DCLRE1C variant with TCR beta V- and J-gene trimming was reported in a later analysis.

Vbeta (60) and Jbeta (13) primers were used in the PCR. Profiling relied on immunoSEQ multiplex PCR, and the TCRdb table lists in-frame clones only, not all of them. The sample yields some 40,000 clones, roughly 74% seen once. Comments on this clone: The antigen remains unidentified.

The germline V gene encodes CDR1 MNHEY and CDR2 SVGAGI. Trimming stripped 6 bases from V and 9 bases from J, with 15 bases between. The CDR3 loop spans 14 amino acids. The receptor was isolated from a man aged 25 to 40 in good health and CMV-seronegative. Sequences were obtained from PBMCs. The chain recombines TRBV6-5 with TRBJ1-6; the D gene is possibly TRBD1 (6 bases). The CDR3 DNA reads TGTGCCAGCAGCCAACAGGGTGGGAGTTCACCCCTCCACTTT. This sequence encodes CASSQQGGSSPLHF.